This TCR beta chain is drawn from a study of T cells in Graves' hyperthyroidism and ophthalmopathy. A word on this clonotype: Its specificity is unknown.

Using RNA transcripts as the source, TCR beta CDR3 regions were amplified. The HTBI primer set was used in a first-round RT-PCR of the TCR CDR3. MiXCR, run by TCRdb on the multiplex PCR reads, gives a single entry per CDR3 protein. The sample consists of about 590,000 distinct CDR3 sequences, more than 15% of them appearing once. The study, taken as a whole, reports: In blood, most of the thyroid clonotypes expanded above 0.001 were also present.

Fresh peripheral blood, 7.5 to 10 ml, yielded the PBMCs. The ends were cut back, 0 bases at V and 5 bases at J, with 18 bases in the middle. The CDR3 is 16 residues long. Germline V lookup: CDR1 DFQATT, CDR2 SNEGSKA (reference sequence). What was sequenced was blood. The V gene is TRBV20-1, the J gene TRBJ2-3; possible D gene TRBD2, 5 bases. The sequence came from a young woman with Graves' hyperthyroidism. CDR3 nucleotide sequence: TGCAGTGCTAGAGATCACACTAGTAGGTATCGAGATACGCAGTATTTT. This gives the protein CSARDHTSRYRDTQYF.